This TCR beta chain was identified during a study of a mutant IDH1 vaccine in newly diagnosed glioma (dated by TCRdb to about 2021). About the study as a whole: Eight vaccinations were administered to patients in weeks 1, 3, 5, 7, 11, 15, 19 and 23, corresponding to visits V03 through V10. In the chemotherapy-containing groups, vaccination started alongside temozolomide cycles, whereas in patients who had radiotherapy alone it started 4-6 weeks after radiotherapy. Of the 30 or so patients who were treated, around 60% were male and approximately 38% were female, and the mean age was approximately 40 years. Prior to enrollment, standard therapy consisting of radiotherapy alone, temozolomide alone, or radiochemotherapy with temozolomide had been administered to patients, with the combination being received by most patients. Peripheral blood was drawn at six visits: V03 (baseline), V05, V07, V10, V12 and V13. For exploratory analyses, around 26 treated patients had longitudinal TCRB deep sequencing done wherever samples were available. Findings and caveats that apply to the study as a whole: The authors stated that sample limitations prevented analyses of patient blood samples from being reproduced. No apparent relationship was observed between pseudoprogression and alterations in the top peripheral T cell clonotypes detected by TCRB sequencing. Across multiple MHC alleles, vaccine-induced immune responses were seen in more than 80% of patients. Availability determined which PBMC samples were chosen for TCRB deep sequencing.

Taken with the paper, the label for time point translates to: week 23, last vaccination. Every vaccine dose consisted of 300 ug of a 20-mer mutant IDH1 peptide in Montanide, administered subcutaneously together with topical imiquimod. The donors had newly diagnosed IDH1-mutant astrocytomas of WHO grade 3 or 4 that showed loss of nuclear ATRX. The samples were drawn from NOA16, a multicentre, single-arm, open-label phase I trial in Germany that tested a mutant IDH1 peptide vaccine in humans for the first time. The DNeasy Blood and Tissue Kit was used to extract genomic DNA from EDTA blood for TCRB sequencing. The library was generated by the immunoSEQ multiplex PCR assay. Rearranged TCR beta chain sequences were amplified with the hsTCRB Kit following the manufacturer's protocol. Sequencing of TCRB libraries was carried out on an Illumina MiSeq. The study's own analysis went as follows. The proprietary platform of the kit vendor was used for demultiplexing, trimming and gene mapping. Entries here come from immuneACCESS through TCRdb and include only in-frame sequences with V and J called. Some clones fail to appear in such tables; in the studies checked, an unresolved V gene covers under half of the shortfall, and the cause of the remainder is unknown. D and trimming come from the DNA, and the V and J calls and clone size come from that table. The sample table contains tens of thousands of clones; only one count was recorded for about 79% of them. The ten biggest clones cover 6.3% of the sample.

About this clone: Its target antigen remains unknown. Per-base qualities were not stored, and no clone one base away is much larger.

The CDR3 holds 16 amino acids from the cysteine to the phenylalanine. The kept DNA is CDR3 alone, 48 bases in frame from the first base. CDR1 and CDR2 (SGHRS, YFSETQ) derive from the germline V gene. V ends up 3 bases short and J 1 base short, with an unmatched junction base count of 5. The source was PBMCs, collected from a glioma patient whose treatment included an IDH1 peptide vaccine. The TCR was taken from a middle-aged woman with glioma. Some clones in this sample may be carry-over from other donors' samples. Rearrangement joined TRBV5-1 to TRBJ2-7; TRBD1 aligns with 12 central bases. The CDR3 loop reads CASSWGTGGLSYEQYF. The bases read TGCGCCAGCAGCTGGGGGACAGGGGGCCTATCCTACGAGCAGTACTTC.